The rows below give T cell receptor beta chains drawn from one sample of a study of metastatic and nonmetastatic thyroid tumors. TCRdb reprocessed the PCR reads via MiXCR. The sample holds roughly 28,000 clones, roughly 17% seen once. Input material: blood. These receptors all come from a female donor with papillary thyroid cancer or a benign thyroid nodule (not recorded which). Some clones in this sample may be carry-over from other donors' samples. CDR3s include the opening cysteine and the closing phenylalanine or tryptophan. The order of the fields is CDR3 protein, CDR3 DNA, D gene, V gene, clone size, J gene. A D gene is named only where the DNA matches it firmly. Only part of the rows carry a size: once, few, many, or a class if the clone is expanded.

cdr3_aa: CASSQGAGTGELFF
cdr3_nt: TGTGCCAGTAGCCAGGGGGCAGGCACCGGGGAGCTGTTTTTT
d_call: TRBD1
v_call: TRBV19
clone_size: .
j_call: TRBJ2-2

cdr3_aa: CASSFPGHTNNEKLFF
cdr3_nt: TGTGCCAGCAGTTTCCCGGGACACACCAATAATGAAAAACTGTTTTTT
d_call: .
v_call: TRBV12-3/TRBV12-4
clone_size: .
j_call: TRBJ1-4

cdr3_aa: CATSDLAGPINYGYTF
cdr3_nt: TGTGCCACCAGTGATTTAGCCGGGCCCATTAACTATGGCTACACCTTC
d_call: .
v_call: TRBV24-1
clone_size: few
j_call: TRBJ1-2

cdr3_aa: CASSSSFEQFF
cdr3_nt: TGTGCCAGCAGCTCTAGTTTTGAGCAGTTCTTC
d_call: .
v_call: TRBV11-2
clone_size: many
j_call: TRBJ2-1

cdr3_aa: CASILFIRHKQFF
cdr3_nt: TGTGCCAGCATCTTATTTATCAGGCATAAGCAGTTCTTC
d_call: .
v_call: TRBV7-2
clone_size: .
j_call: TRBJ2-1

cdr3_aa: CASCRRDRGRRSSYNEQFF
cdr3_nt: TGTGCCAGCTGTCGCCGGGACAGGGGGCGTAGGAGCTCCTACAATGAGCAGTTCTTC
d_call: TRBD1
v_call: TRBV7-2
clone_size: many
j_call: TRBJ2-1

cdr3_aa: CASSPGRDPLGANVLTF
cdr3_nt: TGTGCCAGCAGCCCCGGACGGGACCCGCTCGGGGCCAACGTCCTGACTTTC
d_call: .
v_call: TRBV13
clone_size: many
j_call: TRBJ2-6

cdr3_aa: CASSTSTGPTDTQYF
cdr3_nt: TGTGCCAGCAGTACCTCGACAGGGCCAACAGATACGCAGTATTTT
d_call: TRBD1
v_call: TRBV28
clone_size: many
j_call: TRBJ2-3

cdr3_aa: CASSPWALPNQPQHF
cdr3_nt: TGTGCCAGCAGCCCCTGGGCGTTGCCCAATCAGCCCCAGCATTTT
d_call: .
v_call: TRBV5-6
clone_size: many
j_call: TRBJ1-5

cdr3_aa: CASRITSGPPFF
cdr3_nt: TGTGCCAGCAGAATAACCAGCGGACCTCCTTTCTTC
d_call: .
v_call: TRBV2
clone_size: many
j_call: TRBJ2-1

cdr3_aa: CASSQVLSERGLQLDNEQFF
cdr3_nt: TGTGCCAGCAGCCAAGTCCTCTCGGAGCGGGGACTTCAACTAGACAATGAGCAGTTCTTC
d_call: TRBD2
v_call: TRBV3-1
clone_size: many
j_call: TRBJ2-1

cdr3_aa: CASSWNQETQYF
cdr3_nt: TGTGCCAGCAGTTGGAATCAAGAGACCCAGTACTTC
d_call: .
v_call: TRBV2
clone_size: few
j_call: TRBJ2-5

cdr3_aa: CASSGYRQGKGETQYF
cdr3_nt: TGTGCCAGCAGTGGATATCGACAGGGAAAAGGGGAGACCCAGTACTTC
d_call: TRBD1
v_call: TRBV6-1
clone_size: many
j_call: TRBJ2-5

cdr3_aa: CSAISGGRQGVYEQYF
cdr3_nt: TGCAGTGCTATCAGTGGGGGGAGACAGGGGGTTTACGAGCAGTACTTC
d_call: TRBD1
v_call: TRBV20-1
clone_size: few
j_call: TRBJ2-7

cdr3_aa: CASSPGDRESDTQYF
cdr3_nt: TGTGCCAGCAGCCCCGGGGACAGGGAATCAGATACGCAGTATTTT
d_call: TRBD1
v_call: TRBV4-2
clone_size: many
j_call: TRBJ2-3

cdr3_aa: CASGERGVSYEQYF
cdr3_nt: TGTGCCAGCGGGGAGAGGGGCGTTAGTTACGAGCAGTACTTC
d_call: .
v_call: TRBV6-1
clone_size: many
j_call: TRBJ2-7

cdr3_aa: CASFAQGRGRDVEQFF
cdr3_nt: TGTGCCAGCTTCGCTCAGGGCAGGGGGAGGGATGTTGAGCAGTTCTTC
d_call: .
v_call: TRBV28
clone_size: many
j_call: TRBJ2-1

cdr3_aa: CASSVAVAGSPYSEQFF
cdr3_nt: TGTGCCAGCAGCGTAGCCGTAGCGGGATCCCCCTACAGTGAGCAGTTCTTC
d_call: TRBD2
v_call: TRBV9
clone_size: .
j_call: TRBJ2-1

cdr3_aa: CASSLAGQGDTEAFF
cdr3_nt: TGTGCCAGCAGCTTGGCGGGACAGGGAGACACTGAAGCTTTCTTT
d_call: TRBD1
v_call: TRBV7-2
clone_size: many
j_call: TRBJ1-1

cdr3_aa: CSTSRDYGSNVLTF
cdr3_nt: TGTTCCACCAGCAGGGACTATGGGTCCAACGTCCTGACTTTC
d_call: TRBD2
v_call: TRBV15
clone_size: few
j_call: TRBJ2-6

cdr3_aa: CASSVGGANEKLFF
cdr3_nt: TGTGCCAGCAGTGTCGGGGGTGCTAATGAAAAACTGTTTTTT
d_call: .
v_call: TRBV2
clone_size: many
j_call: TRBJ1-4

cdr3_aa: CASSPVAAAGPNEQFF
cdr3_nt: TGTGCCAGCTCACCAGTAGCGGCTGCGGGGCCCAATGAGCAGTTCTTC
d_call: .
v_call: TRBV18
clone_size: many
j_call: TRBJ2-1

cdr3_aa: CASKDVDNSPLHF
cdr3_nt: TGTGCCAGCAAGGACGTCGATAATTCACCCCTCCACTTT
d_call: .
v_call: TRBV25-1
clone_size: .
j_call: TRBJ1-6

cdr3_aa: CASSSPREQFF
cdr3_nt: TGTGCCAGCAGTAGCCCTCGTGAGCAGTTCTTC
d_call: .
v_call: TRBV28
clone_size: few
j_call: TRBJ2-1

cdr3_aa: CASGQTGGAEKLFF
cdr3_nt: TGTGCCAGCGGACAGACAGGGGGCGCGGAAAAACTGTTTTTT
d_call: TRBD1
v_call: TRBV7-9
clone_size: many
j_call: TRBJ1-4

cdr3_aa: CSARVAGAIGETQYF
cdr3_nt: TGCAGTGCTAGAGTAGCCGGGGCGATTGGAGAGACCCAGTACTTC
d_call: .
v_call: TRBV20-1
clone_size: many
j_call: TRBJ2-5

cdr3_aa: CANNLAGGTSVYEQYF
cdr3_nt: TGCGCCAACAACTTGGCAGGGGGGACTAGCGTTTACGAGCAGTACTTC
d_call: TRBD2
v_call: TRBV5-1
clone_size: .
j_call: TRBJ2-7

cdr3_aa: CASSLGGQGHTF
cdr3_nt: TGCGCCAGCAGCTTGGGCGGACAGGGGCACACCTTC
d_call: TRBD1
v_call: TRBV5-1
clone_size: many
j_call: TRBJ1-2

cdr3_aa: CASSPGGTGDEKLFF
cdr3_nt: TGTGCCAGCAGTCCGGGGGGGACAGGGGATGAAAAACTGTTTTTT
d_call: TRBD1
v_call: TRBV12-3/TRBV12-4
clone_size: many
j_call: TRBJ1-4

cdr3_aa: CASSLVFTDTQYF
cdr3_nt: TGCGCCAGCAGCTTGGTCTTCACAGATACGCAGTATTTT
d_call: .
v_call: TRBV5-1
clone_size: .
j_call: TRBJ2-3

cdr3_aa: CASSYWQGVSNEAFF
cdr3_nt: TGTGCCAGCAGTTACTGGCAGGGGGTGAGCAATGAAGCTTTCTTT
d_call: TRBD1
v_call: TRBV6-5
clone_size: .
j_call: TRBJ1-1

cdr3_aa: CSARDGSKTDTQYF
cdr3_nt: TGCAGTGCTAGAGACGGGAGTAAAACAGATACGCAGTATTTT
d_call: .
v_call: TRBV20-1
clone_size: many
j_call: TRBJ2-3

cdr3_aa: CATSDTSGRKRNEQFF
cdr3_nt: TGTGCCACCAGTGATACGAGCGGGAGGAAAAGGAATGAGCAGTTCTTC
d_call: TRBD2
v_call: TRBV24-1
clone_size: many
j_call: TRBJ2-1

cdr3_aa: CASSLQATRETQYF
cdr3_nt: TGTGCCAGCAGCTTGCAAGCGACGCGAGAGACCCAGTACTTC
d_call: .
v_call: TRBV5-8
clone_size: many
j_call: TRBJ2-5

cdr3_aa: CAISDRDNTDTQYF
cdr3_nt: TGTGCCATTAGCGACCGGGACAACACAGATACGCAGTATTTT
d_call: .
v_call: TRBV12-3/TRBV12-4
clone_size: .
j_call: TRBJ2-3

cdr3_aa: CASSLGRFDEKLFF
cdr3_nt: TGCGCCAGCAGCTTGGGAAGGTTTGACGAAAAACTGTTTTTT
d_call: .
v_call: TRBV5-1
clone_size: many
j_call: TRBJ1-4

cdr3_aa: CASSPVLAGGYEQYF
cdr3_nt: TGTGCCAGTAGTCCAGTACTAGCGGGAGGGTACGAGCAGTACTTC
d_call: TRBD2
v_call: TRBV19
clone_size: .
j_call: TRBJ2-7

cdr3_aa: CASSTSGLTSYNEQFF
cdr3_nt: TGTGCCAGCAGTACCTCGGGACTAACTTCCTACAATGAGCAGTTCTTC
d_call: TRBD2
v_call: TRBV6-1
clone_size: many
j_call: TRBJ2-1

cdr3_aa: CASSFGTTVNSIYF
cdr3_nt: TGTGCCAGCAGTTTCGGGACAACTGTAAACAGCATATATTTT
d_call: .
v_call: TRBV28
clone_size: few
j_call: TRBJ1-3

cdr3_aa: CASIFGLHEHYF
cdr3_nt: TGTGCCAGCATTTTCGGGTTGCACGAGCATTACTTC
d_call: .
v_call: TRBV28
clone_size: .
j_call: TRBJ2-7

cdr3_aa: CASSQEYSYGYTF
cdr3_nt: TGTGCCAGCAGCCAAGAATACAGCTATGGCTACACCTTC
d_call: .
v_call: TRBV3-1
clone_size: .
j_call: TRBJ1-2

cdr3_aa: CSAGTGRAETQYF
cdr3_nt: TGCAGTGCTGGCACAGGGCGAGCCGAGACCCAGTACTTC
d_call: .
v_call: TRBV20-1
clone_size: many
j_call: TRBJ2-5

cdr3_aa: CSAIDIRDASYEQYF
cdr3_nt: TGCAGTGCTATAGATATACGGGATGCCTCCTACGAGCAGTACTTC
d_call: .
v_call: TRBV20-1
clone_size: .
j_call: TRBJ2-7

cdr3_aa: CSAKVRDYERYF
cdr3_nt: TGCAGTGCTAAGGTCAGGGACTACGAGCGGTACTTC
d_call: TRBD2
v_call: TRBV20-1
clone_size: .
j_call: TRBJ2-7

cdr3_aa: CASSNDPEDGYTF
cdr3_nt: TGTGCCAGCAGCAACGACCCTGAAGACGGCTACACCTTC
d_call: .
v_call: TRBV6-1
clone_size: .
j_call: TRBJ1-2

cdr3_aa: CASSLFGTGGLGEQFF
cdr3_nt: TGTGCCAGCAGCTTGTTTGGTACCGGGGGTCTCGGTGAGCAGTTCTTC
d_call: .
v_call: TRBV5-6
clone_size: many
j_call: TRBJ2-1